The 26 T cell receptor beta chains listed next were all sequenced from one sample in a study of kidney transplant recipient with SARS-CoV-2 infection. TCRdb re-analysed the reads in MiXCR, keeping a single row per CDR3 protein. Among under 300,000 distinct CDR3 sequences, about 28% were seen once, and the ten largest hold roughly 7%. Specimen: a blood sample, collected at baseline and between days 110 and 120 from a kidney transplant recipient. These receptors were taken from a young adult male patient who had COVID-19 and was a kidney transplant recipient. Some T cells may originate from the graft donor.

The CDR3 loop is CASSSHNYRWKTYGYTF. The CDR3 nucleotides read TGTGCCAGCAGTAGTCATAATTACCGATGGAAGACCTATGGCTACACCTTC. V is TRBV2 and J is TRBJ1-2; D is unresolved. The germline V gene has CDR1 SNHLY and CDR2 FYNNEI. Trimming removed 5 bases from V and 4 bases from J, with 23 bases in between. This CDR3 has 17 residues. The full variable domain, in which reference TRBV2 and TRBJ1-2 provide the parts outside the CDR3, is EPEVTQTPSHQVTQMGQEVILRCVPISNHLYFYWYRQILGQKVEFLVSFYNNEISEKSEIFDDQFSVERPDGSNFTLKIRSTKLEDSAMYFCASSSHNYRWKTYGYTFGSGTRLTVV.

With regard to this clonotype: Given a much more abundant clone one base away, this may be a read error. The chain couples TRBV6-5 to TRBJ1-5; D perhaps matches TRBD1 (5 bases). CDR1 is MNHEY and CDR2 is SVGAGI in the germline V gene. The CDR3 runs to 14 residues. Trimming took off 10 bases at V and 3 bases at J, with 16 bases between the two ends. The CDR3 DNA sequence: TGTGCCAACATTGCAGGGTTCATCAATCAGCCCCAGCATTTT. This encodes CANIAGFINQPQHF.

Concerning this clonotype: The junction does not match germline at one end; this may be a read error. This sequence joins TRBV5-6 and TRBJ2-2; TRBD1 matches 7 bases. Germline V lookup: CDR1 SGHDT, CDR2 YYEEEE. The CDR3 loop spans 17 amino acids. CDR3 amino acids: CASNEGPGQSNTGELFF. The CDR3, as DNA: TGTGCTAGCAACGAAGGACCGGGACAGAGCAACACCGGGGAGCTGTTTTTT.

This clonotype was counted at least ten times. V and J are TRBV28 and TRBJ1-1, with 10 nucleotides matching TRBD1. The germline CDR1 and CDR2 sequences are MDHEN and SYDVKM. After removal of 10 bases from V and 5 bases from J, the junction contained 7 bases not matched to a gene. The CDR3 totals 13 residues. The CDR3 loop reads CAILGTGETEAFF. Written as DNA, the CDR3 is TGTGCCATTTTGGGGACAGGGGAGACTGAAGCTTTCTTT. The whole variable domain, remainder taken from reference TRBV28 and TRBJ1-1, is DVKVTQSSRYLVKRTGEKVFLECVQDMDHENMFWYRQDPGLGLRLIYFSYDVKMKEKGDIPEGYSVSREKKERFSLILESASTNQTSMYLCAILGTGETEAFFGQGTRLTVV.

Comments on this clonotype: Mismatch with germline at one junction end may stem from a read error. The chain recombines TRBV5-1 with TRBJ2-5; 14 bases line up with TRBD2. This CDR3 region has 16 residues. CDR1 and CDR2 (germline): SGHRS, YFSETQ. CDR3 nucleotide sequence: TGCGCCAGCAGCTTAGGGACTAGCGGGAGCCAAGAGGCCCAGTACTTC. It codes for CASSLGTSGSQEAQYF. The whole variable domain, filled in from reference TRBV5-1 and TRBJ2-5, reads KAGVTQTPRYLIKTRGQQVTLSCSPISGHRSVSWYQQTPGQGLQFLFEYFSETQRNKGNFPGRFSGRQFSNSRSEMNVSTLELGDSALYLCASSLGTSGSQEAQYFGPGTRLLVL.

This clonotype showed up many times. V gene TRBV30 combines with J gene TRBJ1-6; D uncertain. Germline CDR1 and CDR2: GTSNPN and SVGIG (reference sequence). The V end lost 2 bases, the J end lost 8 bases, and 16 bases lay between the germline ends. This CDR3 region has 15 residues. CDR3 bases: TGTGCCTGGAGTTCTTACCAGAAGGGCGATTCACCCCTCCACTTT. As protein: CAWSSYQKGDSPLHF.

As regards this clonotype: Being one base from a much bigger clone, this may be a read error. The rearrangement joins TRBV18 to TRBJ2-1; 9 bases match TRBD2. Germline V lookup: CDR1 KGHSH, CDR2 LQKENI. The CDR3 runs to 16 residues. This CDR3 reads CASSPETSGSYNERFF. The CDR3 nucleotides are TGTGCCAGCTCACCGGAGACTAGCGGCTCCTACAATGAGCGGTTCTTC. The whole variable domain, filled in from reference TRBV18 and TRBJ2-1, reads NAGVMQNPRHLVRRRGQEARLRCSPMKGHSHVYWYRQLPEEGLKFMVYLQKENIIDESGMPKERFSAEFPKEGPSILRIQQVVRGDSAAYFCASSPETSGSYNERFFGPGTRLTVL.

This clonotype was observed a handful of times. The rearrangement joins TRBV3-1 to TRBJ1-1; D call uncertain. Trimming removed 3 bases at V and 4 bases at J, with 21 bases between. Germline V lookup: CDR1 LGHDT, CDR2 YNNKEL (reference sequence). CDR3 size: 17 residues. CDR3 residues: CASSHPYPISIRTEAFF. The CDR3 nucleotides are TGTGCCAGCAGCCACCCGTATCCCATTTCAATTCGCACTGAAGCTTTCTTT.

This clonotype was counted many times. This chain links TRBV10-3 with TRBJ1-2, with 8 bases fitting TRBD1. V dropped 7 bases and J dropped 4; count of bases not matched to a gene: 8. This CDR3 comprises 14 residues. The germline V gene has CDR1 ENHRY and CDR2 SYGVKD. The CDR3 nucleotides read TGTGCCATCAACATTGGAGGACAGGGCTATGGCTACACCTTC. Translated, it gives CAINIGGQGYGYTF.

Concerning this clonotype itself: Without the conserved terminal phenylalanine or tryptophan, this CDR3 likely stems from a read error. The rearrangement links TRBV3-1 to TRBJ2-5; D is unclear. CDR1 LGHDT and CDR2 YNNKEL come from the germline V gene (reference sequence). Trimming shortened V by 5 bases and J by 5 bases, and 24 bases separated the two germline ends. This CDR3 is built from 17 residues. In DNA, the CDR3 is TGTGCCAGCAGCATTACTTATCCCATTTCCTTCTCTGAGACCCAGTACTCC. Protein sequence: CASSITYPISFSETQYS.

A single count supports this clonotype. A much larger clone differs by one base, so this may be a read error. The chain is built from TRBV7-1 and TRBJ1-2, with D unclear. TRBV7-1 is given ORF status, its function remaining uncertain. The CDR3 spans 17 residues. This chain's CDR3 is CASSLSAHEGKTYSYTF. The CDR3 coding sequence is TGTGCCAGCAGCCTGTCAGCTCACGAGGGAAAGACCTATAGCTACACCTTC.

This clonotype is medium-sized (0.01 to 0.1%). CDR3 nucleotide sequence: TGTGCCAGCAGCAGGACAGGGTCCGAGCCCCAGCATTTT. As protein: CASSRTGSEPQHF. The chain links TRBV5-5 to TRBJ1-5, with TRBD1 matching 8 bases. CDR1 and CDR2 from the germline V gene are SGHKS and YYEKEE (reference sequence). The CDR3 extends over 13 amino acids. Unmatched junction bases numbered 5, after V lost 4 bases and J lost 8 bases.

This clonotype was detected ten times or more. V is TRBV4-1 and J is TRBJ2-7; D ambiguous. The V gene's germline CDR1 is MGHRA and CDR2 YSYEKL. This CDR3 has 13 residues. V gave up 1 base and J gave up 7 bases, with 11 bases separating them. CDR3 amino acids: CASSQVKFGEQYF. The CDR3 nucleotides read TGCGCCAGCAGCCAAGTAAAGTTTGGGGAGCAGTACTTC.

This clonotype was counted many times. V and J are TRBV15 and TRBJ1-2, with D unclear. The CDR3 loop spans 11 amino acids. Per germline, CDR1 LNHNV and CDR2 YYDKDF (reference sequence). Between the trimmed V and J ends, which lost 1 base and 8 bases, there was a span of 5 bases. The CDR3 nucleotides read TGTGCCACCAGCAGAGGGGAGGGCTACACCTTC. Residues: CATSRGEGYTF.

This clonotype was counted between two and nine times. The chain uses TRBV19 and TRBJ2-4, with D possibly TRBD1 on 6 matching bases. The CDR3 is made up of 15 amino acids. Trimming removed 4 bases at V and 6 bases at J, with 16 bases between. Germline loops: CDR1 LNHDA, CDR2 SQIVND (reference sequence). The CDR3 spells CASSTYRGSRNIQYF. CDR3 sequence (DNA): TGTGCCAGTAGTACTTATAGGGGGAGCCGAAACATTCAGTACTTC.

This clonotype was picked up many times. This rearrangement joins TRBV6-5 to TRBJ2-7; D could derive from TRBD1 or TRBD2 (5 bases each). The germline CDR1 and CDR2 sequences are MNHEY and SVGAGI. Trimming cost V 10 bases and J 3 bases, with 19 bases left between them. The CDR3 spans 14 residues. CDR3 loop: CATQGPDPFYEQYF. The CDR3 DNA sequence: TGTGCCACTCAGGGACCTGATCCTTTCTACGAGCAGTACTTC.

To note about this clonotype: Given a much more abundant clone one base away, this may be a read error. This sequence joins TRBV20-1 and TRBJ2-7, with 7 bases matching TRBD2. CDR3 length: 16 residues. Germline V lookup: CDR1 DFQATT, CDR2 SNEGSKA (reference sequence). CDR3 sequence (DNA): TGCGGTGCTAGAGATTCACAGACTAGCAGACTCTACGAGCAGTACTTC. Its protein product is CGARDSQTSRLYEQYF.

Ten or more counts support this clonotype. The V gene is TRBV7-9, the J gene TRBJ2-5, with D possibly TRBD1 on 5 matching bases. The closer fit of TRBJ2-7 to the DNA end suggests the J call may be wrong. Germline CDR1 SEHNR, CDR2 FQNEAQ (reference sequence). The CDR3 runs 13 residues. The CDR3 DNA reads as TGTGCCAGCAGCTTAGAGGGCAGGGCCGAGCAGTACGTC. Translated, it gives CASSLEGRAEQYV.

There are many counts of this clonotype. J is TRBJ1-4 and V is TRBV4-1, with TRBD1 as a possible D gene (5 bases). The germline V gene has CDR1 MGHRA and CDR2 YSYEKL. V was shortened by 4 bases and J by 0 bases, with 12 bases between the two germline ends. CDR3 length: 16 amino acids. The CDR3, as DNA: TGCGCCAGCAGCCTTCTTTCGGGACCAACTAATGAAAAACTGTTTTTT. Translated: CASSLLSGPTNEKLFF.

To note about this clonotype: One base away lies a much larger clone, so this may be a sequencing read error. The DNA of the CDR3 is TGTGCCAGCAGCAAAATCGATCACGAGGGAAAGGCCTATGGCTACACCTTC. Its protein is CASSKIDHEGKAYGYTF. The rearrangement joins TRBV7-1 to TRBJ1-2; no firm D call. TRBV7-1 is known as an ORF, though its function is uncertain. The CDR3 length is 17 residues. V lost 5 bases, J lost 4 bases, and 23 bases lay in between.

This clonotype was detected ten times or more. This sequence joins TRBV5-6 and TRBJ2-7; 13 bases are shared with TRBD2. In germline, CDR1 is SGHDT, CDR2 YYEEEE. J lost 3 bases, V lost 0 bases, and 9 bases had no gene match. CDR3 length equals 18 residues. Here the CDR3 reads CASSLGGSGLAGVYEQYF. In nucleotides, the CDR3 is TGTGCCAGCAGCTTGGGAGGTAGCGGACTAGCGGGAGTCTACGAGCAGTACTTC.

J is TRBJ2-2 and V is TRBV30, with D perhaps matching TRBD1 (6 bases). The germline V and J ends were trimmed by 4 bases and 4 bases, with 13 bases remaining between them. Germline loops: CDR1 GTSNPN, CDR2 SVGIG (reference sequence). The CDR3 covers 14 residues. CDR3 nucleotide sequence: TGTGCCTGGAACAGGGTCGCGAGCACCGGGGAGCTGTTTTTT. Its translation: CAWNRVASTGELFF.

The table lists this clonotype with many counts. The chain uses TRBV7-9 and TRBJ1-2; no clear D gene. There are 17 residues in the CDR3. Trimming removed 5 bases from V and 4 bases from J, with 23 bases in between. CDR1 and CDR2 from the germline V gene are SEHNR and FQNEAQ (reference sequence). The DNA for the CDR3 is TGTGCCAGCAGCCTTGCTTTATACCATGGAAAGACCTATGGCTACACCTTC. Translated, it gives CASSLALYHGKTYGYTF. The complete variable domain, with remaining parts taken from reference TRBV7-9 and TRBJ1-2, reads DTGVSQNPRHKITKRGQNVTFRCDPISEHNRLYWYRQTLGQGPEFLTYFQNEAQLEKSRLLSDRFSAERPKGSFSTLEIQRTEQGDSAMYLCASSLALYHGKTYGYTFGSGTRLTVV.

For this clonotype: Since a much larger clone is just one base distant, this may be a read error. J is TRBJ2-7 and V is TRBV19; D possibly matches TRBD1 or TRBD2 (6 bases each). CDR1 and CDR2 from the germline V gene are LNHDA and SQIVND (reference sequence). Deletions cut 6 bases from V and 6 bases from J, with 21 bases between. The CDR3 sequence is 15 residues long. This chain's CDR3 is CASRMPPWGASEQYF. CDR3 DNA sequence: TGTGCCAGTAGGATGCCCCCGTGGGGGGCCTCCGAGCAGTACTTC.

This clonotype was observed at least ten times. This chain connects TRBV10-3 to TRBJ1-5; 7 nucleotides match TRBD1. Germline CDR1 reads ENHRY; CDR2 reads SYGVKD. The CDR3 length is 13 residues. V lost 10 bases, J lost 2 bases, and 5 bases stayed unmatched. For the CDR3, the DNA is TGTGCCACCAGGGGGGTAGGCAATCAGCCCCAGCATTTT. Amino acid sequence: CATRGVGNQPQHF.

Details on this clonotype: A much more abundant neighbour one base away suggests this may be a read error. The chain combines TRBV9 with TRBJ1-1; 8 bases are shared with TRBD1. The germline CDR1 and CDR2 sequences are SGDLS and YYNGEE. This CDR3 comprises 13 residues. CDR3: CANSRDRGREAFF. The CDR3 DNA reads as TGTGCCAACAGCAGAGACAGGGGCCGGGAAGCTTTCTTT.